This TCR beta chain was recorded in a study of CD4 T cells in relation to SARS-CoV-2 and coronaviruses. The CDR3 extends over 11 amino acids. Per germline, CDR1 SGHRS and CDR2 YFSETQ. Trimming took 4 bases from V and 5 from J; bases not matched to a gene: 0. Study observations and caveats: No donor gave both pre-pandemic and post-infection samples. This crossreactivity analysis covered spike protein alone, no other viral proteins.

This clone was detected once. What it binds is unknown. Assay used: immunoSEQ multiplex PCR; TCRdb lists only in-frame clones, some missing. This table holds tens of thousands of clones, about 90% found once. This rearrangement joins TRBV5-1 to TRBJ2-7, with 7 bases that match TRBD1. The TCR was taken from an adult with COVID-19. Sequencing was done on a sample of naive CD4+ T cells from PBMCs. Subset defined: naive CD4+ T cells isolated by negative enrichment. CDR3 in DNA: TGCGCCAGCAGCCAGGGGGACGAGCAGTACTTC. This codes for CASSQGDEQYF.